These T cell receptor beta chains were read from a single sample in a study of blood T cell repertoires in COVID-19. Here immunoSEQ multiplex PCR was the method, and the copy in TCRdb shows in-frame clones only, minus some. The sample lists 200,000 or so clones; around four fifths were seen once. The source material was peripheral blood. The receptors stem from a woman in her 30s with acute or convalescent COVID-19. CDR3s include the opening cysteine and the closing phenylalanine or tryptophan. The D gene is left open where the match is weak. A row's size may be missing; if present it is once, few, many or a size class.

V gene	J gene	clone size	D gene	CDR3 DNA	CDR3 protein
TRBV7-9	TRBJ1-6	.	.	TGTGCCAGCAGCACTCTAGGACAGAGTTATAATTCACCCCTCCACTTT	CASSTLGQSYNSPLHF
TRBV6-2/TRBV6-3	TRBJ1-4	.	TRBD1	TGTGCCAGCAGCGAAGACAGGGCCACTAATGAAAAACTGTTTTTT	CASSEDRATNEKLFF
TRBV30	TRBJ2-7	once	TRBD1	TGTGCCTGTCACGGGACAGCGGCCTACGAGCAGTACTTC	CACHGTAAYEQYF
TRBV28	TRBJ1-4	.	.	TGTGCCAGCAGTTTACGGGGGGAAAAACTGTTTTTT	CASSLRGEKLFF
TRBV28	TRBJ1-3	.	.	TGTGCCAGCAGTTTAAGGACACTCGGAAACACCATATATTTT	CASSLRTLGNTIYF
TRBV7-9	TRBJ2-1	few	TRBD2	TGTGCCAGCAGCTCTACACTAGCGGGGGCCTCCTACAATGAGCAGTTCTTC	CASSSTLAGASYNEQFF
TRBV19	TRBJ1-5	.	.	TGTGCCACTCGGACGGATGACTATAGCAATCAGCCCCAGCATTTT	CATRTDDYSNQPQHF
TRBV3-1/TRBV3-2	TRBJ1-2	once	.	TGTGCCAGCAGCCAAGAGGCAGGATATGGCTACACCTTC	CASSQEAGYGYTF
TRBV7-8	TRBJ1-1	.	.	TGTGCCAGCAGCTGGAGGGGGAACACTGAAGCTTTCTTT	CASSWRGNTEAFF
TRBV20-1	TRBJ2-3	.	TRBD2	TGCAGTGCTAGTAACGCCCAGCGGGAGTCCACAGATACGCAGTATTTT	CSASNAQRESTDTQYF
TRBV20-1	TRBJ1-2	.	.	TGCAGTAAACCTGAGAGTAATGGCTACACCTTC	CSKPESNGYTF
TRBV7-2	TRBJ2-7	.	TRBD1	TGTGCCAGCAGCTTAGAGGGGACAGGGCTCTACGAGCAGTACTTC	CASSLEGTGLYEQYF
TRBV6-2/TRBV6-3	TRBJ2-7	.	.	TGTGCCAGCAGTTACTGGGACAAGCCCTACGAGCAGTACTTC	CASSYWDKPYEQYF
TRBV15	TRBJ1-5	.	TRBD1	TGTGCCACCAGCAGAAACAGGGGGCTGACAGTTAATCAGCCCCAGCATTTT	CATSRNRGLTVNQPQHF
TRBV2	TRBJ1-1	.	TRBD1	TGTGCCAGCAGGGACAGGAGATTGAACACTGAAGCTTTCTTT	CASRDRRLNTEAFF
TRBV19	TRBJ1-5	.	TRBD1	TGTGCCAGTAGCGGACAGGGGGGCAATCAGCCCCAGCATTTT	CASSGQGGNQPQHF
TRBV4-1	TRBJ2-5	.	.	TGCGCCAGCAGCCAAGAAGTTTCTCAGAAGACCCAGTACTTC	CASSQEVSQKTQYF
TRBV5-1	TRBJ1-2	.	TRBD1	TGCGCCAGCAGCTCGAATCGACAGGGAAGGGGCTACACCTTC	CASSSNRQGRGYTF
TRBV11-1	TRBJ2-1	.	.	TGTGCCAGCAGCTTAGGGACTCCCGCCTACAATGAGCAGTTCTTC	CASSLGTPAYNEQFF
TRBV19	TRBJ1-5	.	.	TGTGCCAGTAGTATAGGGGTAAGTCGCCACCTCGGGGGCAATCAGCCCCAGCATTTT	CASSIGVSRHLGGNQPQHF
TRBV6-2/TRBV6-3	TRBJ2-5	.	TRBD2	TGTGCCAGCAGTTACCCTATAGCGGGAGGGTTATGGGAGACCCAGTACTTC	CASSYPIAGGLWETQYF
TRBV11-2	TRBJ1-6	.	.	TGTGCCAGCAGCTTAACGCGCGTAGGAGGGGATTCACCCCTCCACTTT	CASSLTRVGGDSPLHF
TRBV5-1	TRBJ2-5	.	TRBD2	TGCGCCAGCAGCGTCCTAGCGGGTCCCCAAGAGACCCAGTACTTC	CASSVLAGPQETQYF
TRBV12-3/TRBV12-4	TRBJ2-7	once	.	TGTGCCAGCAGCGTAATTATCTACGAGCAGTACTTC	CASSVIIYEQYF
TRBV19	TRBJ2-3	few	TRBD1	TGTGCCAGTATGGGACAGTTCCCCCGCACAGATACGCAGTATTTT	CASMGQFPRTDTQYF
TRBV4-2	TRBJ2-1	.	.	TGTGCCAGCAGCCCCTCTGGTCGGGATGAGCAGTTCTTC	CASSPSGRDEQFF
TRBV5-1	TRBJ2-3	.	.	TGCGCCAGCAGCTTGGAGCATTTGGGGACTCTAGGGGGGGCGGATACGCAGTATTTT	CASSLEHLGTLGGADTQYF
TRBV11-2	TRBJ2-7	once	TRBD1	TGTGCCAGCAGCTTTACAGGGGGCTATGAATACGAGCAGTACTTC	CASSFTGGYEYEQYF
TRBV7-2	TRBJ1-1	.	.	TGTGCCAGCAGCTTAAGCCGGGGCACTGAAGCTTTCTTT	CASSLSRGTEAFF
TRBV19	TRBJ1-5	.	.	TGTGCCAGTAGTACCAATCAGGGCCCCAATCAGCCCCAGCATTTT	CASSTNQGPNQPQHF
TRBV28	TRBJ1-5	few	.	TGTGCCAGCAGTTCCCCTGGCAGGGAGGGTAGGACCCAGCATTTT	CASSSPGREGRTQHF
TRBV7-2	TRBJ2-2	.	.	TGTGCCAGCAGCCTTGGTCCCGGCACCGGGGAGCTGTTTTTT	CASSLGPGTGELFF
TRBV15	TRBJ2-4	.	.	TGTGCCACCAGCGATATGGTGTCCTATGAAAACATTCAGTACTTC	CATSDMVSYENIQYF
TRBV27	TRBJ2-1	.	TRBD2	TGTGCCAGCAGCCAAGGCGGGAGGTGGGGCAATGAGCAGTTCTTC	CASSQGGRWGNEQFF
TRBV4-3	TRBJ2-1	.	TRBD2	TGCGCCAGCAGCCACCTAAGGACTAGCGGGAGGGTAAATGAGCAGTTCTTC	CASSHLRTSGRVNEQFF
TRBV6-1	TRBJ1-1	.	TRBD1	TGTGCCAGCAGTGAACGGGTGACAGGGGAAGCTTTCTTT	CASSERVTGEAFF
TRBV4-1	TRBJ1-5	.	TRBD1	TGCGCCAGCAGCCCACCAGGACAGGGACCTCAGCCCCAGCATTTT	CASSPPGQGPQPQHF
TRBV9	TRBJ2-6	.	.	TGTGCCAGCAGCACGTGGACGGGGATCTCTGGGGCCAACGTCCTGACTTTC	CASSTWTGISGANVLTF
TRBV7-9	TRBJ1-2	.	.	TGTGCCAGCAGCTTAGGCCGGACAGCCAACTATGGCTACACCTTC	CASSLGRTANYGYTF
TRBV5-1	TRBJ1-2	.	.	TGCGCCAGCAGCCGTAACAGGGATATAGATGGCTACACCTTC	CASSRNRDIDGYTF
TRBV9	TRBJ2-2	once	TRBD1	TGTGCCAGCAGCCTACAGGGGGCTAACACCGGGGAGCTGTTTTTT	CASSLQGANTGELFF
TRBV29-1	TRBJ1-1	.	.	TGCAGCGTTGGGGTAGCCGCGGGCTTGAACACTGAAGCTTTCTTT	CSVGVAAGLNTEAFF
TRBV19	TRBJ1-2	few	TRBD1	TGTGCCAGTAGTATTCGACAGGGGGCCCTTAACTATGGCTACACCTTC	CASSIRQGALNYGYTF
TRBV3-1/TRBV3-2	TRBJ2-1	.	TRBD2	TGTGCCAGCAGCCAAGATGCTAGCGGCTACGTCGAGCAGTTCTTC	CASSQDASGYVEQFF
TRBV7-2	TRBJ2-5	.	TRBD2	TGTGCCAGCAGCTTCCGGACTAGCGGTAACCAAGAGACCCAGTACTTC	CASSFRTSGNQETQYF
TRBV4-1	TRBJ2-5	once	TRBD2	TGCGCCAGCAGCCAATCTAGCGGGGGGGCCATTCTAGGCGAGACCCAGTACTTC	CASSQSSGGAILGETQYF
TRBV4-1	TRBJ1-4	.	TRBD1	TGCGCCAGCAGCCAAGATTTGACAGGGGGACTGTTTTTT	CASSQDLTGGLFF